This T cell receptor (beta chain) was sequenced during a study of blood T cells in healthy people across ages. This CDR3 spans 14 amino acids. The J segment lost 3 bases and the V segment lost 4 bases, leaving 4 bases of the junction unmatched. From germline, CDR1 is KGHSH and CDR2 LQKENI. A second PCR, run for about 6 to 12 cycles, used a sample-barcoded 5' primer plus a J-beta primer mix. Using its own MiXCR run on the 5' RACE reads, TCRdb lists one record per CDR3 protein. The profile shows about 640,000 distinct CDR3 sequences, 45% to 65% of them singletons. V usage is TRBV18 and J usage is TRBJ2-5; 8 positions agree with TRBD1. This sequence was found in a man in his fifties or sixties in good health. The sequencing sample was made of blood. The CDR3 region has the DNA TGTGCCAGCTCACGGACAGGGACGAAAGAGACCCAGTACTTC. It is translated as CASSRTGTKETQYF.